Listed below are T cell receptor beta chains from one sample, sequenced in a study of OX40 agonist ivuxolimab in advanced cancers. This table comes from immunoSEQ multiplex PCR, and its TCRdb copy is limited to in-frame clones, with some not included. Of about 61,000 clones in the sample, around 89% were seen once. The sample consisted of CD4+ or CD8+ T cells sorted from blood, taken in a trial of the OX40 agonist ivuxolimab. These TCRs come from an adult with an advanced solid tumor such as melanoma, head and neck, liver or kidney cancer. The CDR3 runs from the conserved cysteine through the conserved F or W. A D gene is named only where the DNA matches it firmly.

V gene	J gene	D gene	CDR3 protein
TRBV29-1	TRBJ2-3	TRBD2	CSVLAGSTDTQYF
TRBV19	TRBJ1-6	TRBD1	CASSTAQGSNSPLHF
TRBV6-5	TRBJ2-7	NA	CASSYSSPYEQYF
TRBV27	TRBJ1-5	NA	CASSFVGLLNQPQHF
TRBV7-8	TRBJ2-5	NA	CASSLDQRETQYF
TRBV19	TRBJ2-2	TRBD1	CASSIRGRTGELFF
TRBV7-2	TRBJ2-7	NA	CASSVVRGTNYEQYF
TRBV19	TRBJ2-2	NA	CASLPDRTNTGELFF
TRBV4-3	TRBJ2-7	NA	CASSRDLGNEQYF
TRBV2	TRBJ1-6	NA	CASTNMSPLHF